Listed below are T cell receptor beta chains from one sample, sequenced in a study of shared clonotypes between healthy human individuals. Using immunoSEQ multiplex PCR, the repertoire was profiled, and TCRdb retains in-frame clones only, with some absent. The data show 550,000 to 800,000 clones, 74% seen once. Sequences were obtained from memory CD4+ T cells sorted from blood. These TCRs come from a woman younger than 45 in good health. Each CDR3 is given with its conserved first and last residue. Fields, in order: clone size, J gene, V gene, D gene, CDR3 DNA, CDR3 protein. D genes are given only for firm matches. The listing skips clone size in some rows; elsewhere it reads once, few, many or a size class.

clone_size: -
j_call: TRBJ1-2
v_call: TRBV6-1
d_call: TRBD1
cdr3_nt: TGTGCCAGCAGTGAAGGACAGGGAGATGGCTACACCTTC
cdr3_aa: CASSEGQGDGYTF

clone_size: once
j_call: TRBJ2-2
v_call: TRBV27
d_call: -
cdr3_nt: TGTGCCAGCAGTTTGAGGGACCGCGATAGCACCGGGGAGCTGTTTTTT
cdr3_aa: CASSLRDRDSTGELFF

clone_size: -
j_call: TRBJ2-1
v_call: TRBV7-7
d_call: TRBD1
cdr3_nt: TGTGCCAGCAGCTCGACAGGGGGTAGGCAGTTCTTC
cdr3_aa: CASSSTGGRQFF

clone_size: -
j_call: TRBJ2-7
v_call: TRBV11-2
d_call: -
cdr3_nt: TGTGCCAGCAGCTTGACAGGAACCTACGAGCAGTACTTC
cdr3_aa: CASSLTGTYEQYF

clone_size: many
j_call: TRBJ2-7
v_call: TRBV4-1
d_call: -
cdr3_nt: TGCGCCAGCAGCCAAGGGACAGCAAACTCCTACGAGCAGTACTTC
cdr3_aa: CASSQGTANSYEQYF

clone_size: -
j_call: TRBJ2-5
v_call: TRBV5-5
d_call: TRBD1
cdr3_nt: TGTGCCAGCAGCTCTGGGACAGGGGGCTTTTGGCTATTCCAAGAGACCCAGTACTTC
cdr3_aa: CASSSGTGGFWLFQETQYF

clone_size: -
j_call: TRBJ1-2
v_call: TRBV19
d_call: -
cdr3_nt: TGTGCCAGTAGTATCTCACAGGGTGGCTACACCTTC
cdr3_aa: CASSISQGGYTF

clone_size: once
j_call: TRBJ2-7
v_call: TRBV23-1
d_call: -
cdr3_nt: TGCGCAAAAGAGTGCCATTACGAGCAGTACTTC
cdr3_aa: CAKECHYEQYF

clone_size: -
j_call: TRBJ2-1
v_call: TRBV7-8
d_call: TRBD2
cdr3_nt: TGTGCCAGCAGCTTAACTAGCGGGAGTAATGAGCAGTTCTTC
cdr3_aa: CASSLTSGSNEQFF

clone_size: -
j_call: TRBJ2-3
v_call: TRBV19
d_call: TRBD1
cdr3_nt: TGTGCCAGTAGTAAGACCCAGGGGGCGATTGATACGCAGTATTTT
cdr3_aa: CASSKTQGAIDTQYF

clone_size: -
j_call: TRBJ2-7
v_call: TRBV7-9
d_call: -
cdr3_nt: TGTGCCAGCAGCGCACCGGGACACGAACCTTACGAGCAGTACTTC
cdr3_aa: CASSAPGHEPYEQYF

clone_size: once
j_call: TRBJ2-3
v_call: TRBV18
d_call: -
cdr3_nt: TGTGCCAGCTCACCTTCATTCACAGATACGCAGTATTTT
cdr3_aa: CASSPSFTDTQYF

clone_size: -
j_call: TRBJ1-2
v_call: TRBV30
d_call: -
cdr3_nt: TGTGCCTGGAGTCTTATCAACTATGGCTACACCTTC
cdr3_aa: CAWSLINYGYTF

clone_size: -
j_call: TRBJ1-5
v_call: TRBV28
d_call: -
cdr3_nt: TGTGCCAGCAGTTTACTAGGGAAGAGTCAGCCCCAGCATTTT
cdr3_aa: CASSLLGKSQPQHF

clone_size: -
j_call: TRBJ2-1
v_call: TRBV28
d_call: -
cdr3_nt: TGTGCCAGCAGTTCTGCCCCCGCCCCCCGGGCCGAGCAGTTCTTC
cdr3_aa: CASSSAPAPRAEQFF

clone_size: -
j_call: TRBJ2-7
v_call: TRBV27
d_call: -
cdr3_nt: TGTGCCAGCAGCCGGGGTCCTAGCTGGGACTCCTACGAGCAGTACTTC
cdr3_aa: CASSRGPSWDSYEQYF

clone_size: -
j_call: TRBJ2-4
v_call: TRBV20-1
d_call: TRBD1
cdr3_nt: TGCAGCCAGGGGGCGGACATTCAGTACTTC
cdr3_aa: CSQGADIQYF

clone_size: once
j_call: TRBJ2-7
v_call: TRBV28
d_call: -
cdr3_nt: TGTGCCAGCAGTTTTGGTGGAAACGAGCAGTACTTC
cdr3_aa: CASSFGGNEQYF

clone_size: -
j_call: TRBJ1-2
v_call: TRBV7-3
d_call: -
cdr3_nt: TGTGCCAGCAGCTTAGACGGACAGCTCGGCTACACCTTC
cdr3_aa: CASSLDGQLGYTF

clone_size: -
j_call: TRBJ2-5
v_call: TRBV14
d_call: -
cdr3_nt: TGTGCCAGCAGCCAAGATCGTCTTCGGACAGAGACCCAGTACTTC
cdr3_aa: CASSQDRLRTETQYF

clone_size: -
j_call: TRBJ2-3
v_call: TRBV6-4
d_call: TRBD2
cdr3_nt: TGTGCCAGCAGCCGCCGACCAACTAGCGGAAGCACAGATACGCAGTATTTT
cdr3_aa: CASSRRPTSGSTDTQYF

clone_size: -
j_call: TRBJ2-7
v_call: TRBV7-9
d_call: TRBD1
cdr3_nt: TGTGCCAGCAGCCTGATGACAGGGGAAGACGAGCAGTACTTC
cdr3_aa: CASSLMTGEDEQYF

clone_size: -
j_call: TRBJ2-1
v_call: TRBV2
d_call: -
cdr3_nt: TGTGCCAGCCCTGGACAGGGTCGCGAAGGAAGCGGGAGCCGCAATGAGCAGTTCTTC
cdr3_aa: CASPGQGREGSGSRNEQFF

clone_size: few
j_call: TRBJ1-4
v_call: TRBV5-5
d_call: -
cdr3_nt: TGTGCCAGCAGCCCGCCGGGACTCAGGGATAGGGGTGGCGAAAAACTGTTTTTT
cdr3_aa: CASSPPGLRDRGGEKLFF

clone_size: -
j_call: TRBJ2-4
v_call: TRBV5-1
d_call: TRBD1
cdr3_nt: TGCGCCAGCAGCTTGGGGGACAGGGACAGAAACATTCAGTACTTC
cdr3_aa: CASSLGDRDRNIQYF

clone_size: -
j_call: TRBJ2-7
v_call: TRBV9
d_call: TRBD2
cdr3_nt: TGTGCCAGCAGCCCCCATCCCCTAGCGGGAGGAAACGAGCAGTACTTC
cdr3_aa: CASSPHPLAGGNEQYF

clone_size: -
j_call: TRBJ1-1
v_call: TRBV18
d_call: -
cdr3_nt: TGTGCCAGCTCACCCGCGCGCACTGAAGCTTTCTTT
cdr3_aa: CASSPARTEAFF

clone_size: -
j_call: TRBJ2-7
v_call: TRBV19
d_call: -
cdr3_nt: TGTGCCAGTAGTATTATCCCAGGCTCCGAACCGGCCGGGCAGTACTTC
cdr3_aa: CASSIIPGSEPAGQYF

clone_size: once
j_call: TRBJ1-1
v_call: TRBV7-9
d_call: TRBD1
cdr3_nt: TGTGCCAGCATGCACAGGGGGCCGAACACTGAAGCTTTCTTT
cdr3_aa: CASMHRGPNTEAFF

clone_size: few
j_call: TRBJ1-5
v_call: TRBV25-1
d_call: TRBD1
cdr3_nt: TGTGCCAGCAGAGCTGACAGGGGAGGTCAGCCCCAGCATTTT
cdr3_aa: CASRADRGGQPQHF

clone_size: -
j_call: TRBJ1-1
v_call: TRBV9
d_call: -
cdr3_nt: TGTGCCAGCAGCGTAGACCCGGGGTCGAGCACTGAAGCTTTCTTT
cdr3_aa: CASSVDPGSSTEAFF

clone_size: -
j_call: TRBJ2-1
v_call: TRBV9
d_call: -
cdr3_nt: TGTGCCAGCAGCGTAGAGCTGGCCTACAATGAGCAGTTCTTC
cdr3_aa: CASSVELAYNEQFF

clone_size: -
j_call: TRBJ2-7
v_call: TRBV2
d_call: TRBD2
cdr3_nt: TGTGCCAGCAGTCCCGGGACTAGCGGGAACCCCTACGAGCAGTACTTC
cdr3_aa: CASSPGTSGNPYEQYF

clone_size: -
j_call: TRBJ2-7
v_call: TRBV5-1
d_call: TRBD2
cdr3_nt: TGCGCCAGCGCGAGCGGGAACTCCCTCTCCTACGAGCAGTACTTC
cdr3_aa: CASASGNSLSYEQYF

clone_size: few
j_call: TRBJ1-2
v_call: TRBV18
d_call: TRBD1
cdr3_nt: TGTGCCAGCTCACCAAGCCAGGGGGAGTGGAACTATGGCTACACCTTC
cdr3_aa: CASSPSQGEWNYGYTF

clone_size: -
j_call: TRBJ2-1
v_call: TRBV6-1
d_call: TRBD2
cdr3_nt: TGTGCCAGCCCCCTTCAGGGATTTAGAGGGACTATGCTCTTC
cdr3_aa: CASPLQGFRGTMLF

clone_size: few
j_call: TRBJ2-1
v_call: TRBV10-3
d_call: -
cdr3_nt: TGTGCCACCGGGAATGGAGTAGCGGACGACAATGAGCAGTTCTTC
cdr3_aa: CATGNGVADDNEQFF

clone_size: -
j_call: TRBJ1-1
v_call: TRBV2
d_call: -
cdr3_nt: TGTGCCAGCAGTTGGAGGGAGGGGAACACTGAAGCTTTCTTT
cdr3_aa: CASSWREGNTEAFF

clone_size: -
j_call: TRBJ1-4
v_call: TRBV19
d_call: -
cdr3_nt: TGTGCCAGTAGTACCGGGACTAATGAAAAACTGTTTTTT
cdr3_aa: CASSTGTNEKLFF

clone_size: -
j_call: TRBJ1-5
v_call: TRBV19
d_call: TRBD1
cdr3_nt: TGTGCCAGTCGGGACAGGGGCAATCAGCCCCAGCATTTT
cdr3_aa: CASRDRGNQPQHF

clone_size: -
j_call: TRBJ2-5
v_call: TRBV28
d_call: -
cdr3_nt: TGTGCCAGCAGTTCCGGGTCCAGGGAGACCCAGTACTTC
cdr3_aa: CASSSGSRETQYF

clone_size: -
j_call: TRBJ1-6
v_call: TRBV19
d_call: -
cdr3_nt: TGTGCCAGTAGTATACCGGGTAATTCACCCCTCCACTTT
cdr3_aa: CASSIPGNSPLHF

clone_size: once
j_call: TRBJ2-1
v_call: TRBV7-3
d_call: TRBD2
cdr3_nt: TGTGCCAGCAGCTTAGGCCCCCCTAGCGGCAGCTCCTACAATGAGCAGTTCTTC
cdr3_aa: CASSLGPPSGSSYNEQFF

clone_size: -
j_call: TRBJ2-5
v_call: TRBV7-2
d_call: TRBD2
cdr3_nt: TGTGCCAGCAGCTTAGTTTACGGACTAGTTGCCGCTCAAGAGACCCAGTACTTC
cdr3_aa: CASSLVYGLVAAQETQYF

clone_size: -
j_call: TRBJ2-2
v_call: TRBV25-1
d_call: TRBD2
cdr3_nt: TGTGCCAGCAGTGTGGCTAGCGGGAGCACCGGGGAGCTGTTTTTT
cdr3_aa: CASSVASGSTGELFF

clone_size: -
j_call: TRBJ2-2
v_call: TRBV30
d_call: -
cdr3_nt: TGTGCCTGGAGCACTAACACCGGGGAGCTGTTTTTT
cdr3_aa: CAWSTNTGELFF

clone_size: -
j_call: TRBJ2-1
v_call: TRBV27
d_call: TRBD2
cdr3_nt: TGTGCCAGCAGTTTCTGGACTAGCGGGAGTAATCATGAGCAGTTCTTC
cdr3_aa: CASSFWTSGSNHEQFF

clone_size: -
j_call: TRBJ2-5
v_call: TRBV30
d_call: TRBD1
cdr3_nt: TGTGCCGGACGGGGACAGGCCGAAGAGACCCAGTACTTC
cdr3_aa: CAGRGQAEETQYF

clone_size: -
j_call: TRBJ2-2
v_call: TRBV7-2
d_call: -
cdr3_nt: TGTGCCAGCAGCCCCTGGACCACGAACACCGGGGAGCTGTTTTTT
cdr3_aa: CASSPWTTNTGELFF